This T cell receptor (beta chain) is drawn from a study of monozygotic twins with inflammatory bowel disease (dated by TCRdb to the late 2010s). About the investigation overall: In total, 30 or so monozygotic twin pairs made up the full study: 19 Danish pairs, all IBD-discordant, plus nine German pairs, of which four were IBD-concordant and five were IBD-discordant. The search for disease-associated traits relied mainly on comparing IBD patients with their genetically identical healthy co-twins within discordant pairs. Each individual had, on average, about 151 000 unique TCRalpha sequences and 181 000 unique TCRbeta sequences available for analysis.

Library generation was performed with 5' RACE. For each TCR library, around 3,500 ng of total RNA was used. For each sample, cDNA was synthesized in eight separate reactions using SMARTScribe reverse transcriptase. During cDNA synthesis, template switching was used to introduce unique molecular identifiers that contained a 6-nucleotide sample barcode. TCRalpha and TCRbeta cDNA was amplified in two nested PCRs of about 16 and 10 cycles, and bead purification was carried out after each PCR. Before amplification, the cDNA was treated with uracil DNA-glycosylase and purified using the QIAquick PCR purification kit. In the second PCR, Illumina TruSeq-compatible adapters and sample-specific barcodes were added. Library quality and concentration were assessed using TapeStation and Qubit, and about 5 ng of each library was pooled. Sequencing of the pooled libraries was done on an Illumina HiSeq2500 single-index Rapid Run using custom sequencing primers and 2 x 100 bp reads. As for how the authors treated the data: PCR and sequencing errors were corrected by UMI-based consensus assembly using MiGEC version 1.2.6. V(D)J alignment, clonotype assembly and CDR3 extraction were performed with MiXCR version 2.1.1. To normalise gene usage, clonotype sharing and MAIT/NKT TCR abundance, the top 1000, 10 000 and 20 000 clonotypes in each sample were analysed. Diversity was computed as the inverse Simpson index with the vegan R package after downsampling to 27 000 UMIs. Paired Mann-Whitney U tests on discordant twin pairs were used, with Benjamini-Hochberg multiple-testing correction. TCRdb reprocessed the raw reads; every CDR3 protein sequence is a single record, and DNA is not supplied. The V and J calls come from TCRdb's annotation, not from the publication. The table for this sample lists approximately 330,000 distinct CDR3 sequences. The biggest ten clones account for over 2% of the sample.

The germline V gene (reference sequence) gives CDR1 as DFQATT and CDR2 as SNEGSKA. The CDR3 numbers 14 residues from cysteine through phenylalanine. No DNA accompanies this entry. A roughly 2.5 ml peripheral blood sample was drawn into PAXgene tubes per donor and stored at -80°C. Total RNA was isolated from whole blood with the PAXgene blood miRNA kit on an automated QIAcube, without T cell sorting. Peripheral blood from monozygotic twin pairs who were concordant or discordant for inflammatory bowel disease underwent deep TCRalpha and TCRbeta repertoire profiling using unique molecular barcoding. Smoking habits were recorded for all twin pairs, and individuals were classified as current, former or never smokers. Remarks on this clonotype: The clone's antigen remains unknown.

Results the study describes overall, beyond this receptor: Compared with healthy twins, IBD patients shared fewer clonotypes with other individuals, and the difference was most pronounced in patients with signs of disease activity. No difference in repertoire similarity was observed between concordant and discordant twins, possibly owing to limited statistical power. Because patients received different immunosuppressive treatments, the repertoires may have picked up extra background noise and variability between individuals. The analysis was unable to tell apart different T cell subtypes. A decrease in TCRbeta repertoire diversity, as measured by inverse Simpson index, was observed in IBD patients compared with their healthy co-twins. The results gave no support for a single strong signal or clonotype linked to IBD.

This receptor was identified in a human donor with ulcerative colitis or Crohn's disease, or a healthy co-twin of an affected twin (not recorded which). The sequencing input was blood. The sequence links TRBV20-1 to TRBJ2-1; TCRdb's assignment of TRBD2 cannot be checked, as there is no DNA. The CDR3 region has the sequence CSARAREAYGEQFF.